Sequencing of this TCR beta chain was carried out in a study of T cells of healthy individuals. The CDR3 spans 15 residues. The V gene end was trimmed by 3 bases and the J gene end by 4 bases; junction bases not matched to a gene: 4. The germline CDR1 and CDR2 sequences are SQVTM and ANQGSEA. One entry per CDR3 protein results from TCRdb running MiXCR on the 5' RACE reads. The top ten hold about 6.2% of the sample, which has around 100,000 distinct CDR3 sequences, about 16% seen once. This clonotype appeared many times. The V gene is TRBV29-1, the J gene TRBJ2-1; 12 nucleotides match TRBD2. This receptor was obtained from a human donor in good health. CDR3 amino acids: CSVETSGGSYNEQFF. The DNA for the CDR3 is TGCAGCGTTGAGACTAGCGGGGGTTCATACAATGAGCAGTTCTTC.